This entry features one TCR beta chain sequence. The clone's antigen remains unknown. Base qualities are missing; no much larger clone stands one base away. Collaborating institutions collected whole blood in K2EDTA tubes following their own protocols. For TCRbeta analysis, collaborators shipped samples as frozen whole blood, isolated PBMCs, or DNA extracted from either of those sample types. V has 0 bases trimmed and J has 3 bases trimmed; junction bases matching no gene number 8. The germline V gene (reference sequence) sets CDR1 to SGHNT and CDR2 to YYREEE. The CDR3 runs 17 amino acids, cysteine and phenylalanine included. The only DNA kept is the CDR3, 51 bases in frame from the first base. TCRbeta CDR3 regions were amplified from genomic DNA using the immunoSEQ Assay, a bias-controlled multiplex PCR. The study's processing was this. The number of nucleated cells in each sample was estimated by amplification of reference gene primers within the assay. Sequence reads were collapsed and filtered to measure the absolute abundance of every unique TCRbeta CDR3 rearrangement. For each sample, productive Simpson clonality was calculated as the square root of Simpson's diversity index across productive rearrangements. TCRdb limited this immuneACCESS table to in-frame rearrangements with V and J called. A share of clones is missing; checked studies link under half to unresolved V genes, and the rest is unexplained. The V and J calls and the clone size are those of that table, but D and trimming were determined from the DNA. The sample has under 300,000 clones on record, over 80% of them singletons. Of the sample, over 3.5% falls within the top ten clones.

This sample was taken from a study of blood T cell repertoires in COVID-19 (dated by TCRdb to about 2020). Looking at the study overall: Samples covering the acute and convalescent phases of COVID-19 were provided by collaborators in the United States, Italy and Spain. The repertoires were made available in a free public database intended to serve as a resource for research on the immune response to SARS-CoV-2. The sample metadata nearly always contained a de-identified subject ID, COVID-19 status, age in years and sex. Where HLA class I and class II types were available, the types were taken from metadata supplied by the sample provider, not from assay-based typing. Samples came from the ongoing ImmuneRACE study (first 160 participants) plus 1,254 subjects from 6 global collaborators. The prospective study material was composed of cDNA or gDNA derived from T cells, B-cell-depleted T cells, or PBMCs. The dataset comprised deeply sampled blood TCRbeta repertoires from subjects exposed to, actively infected with, or recovered from COVID-19.

Broad study findings and their caveats: How much clinical and demographic metadata was included differed by source and by participant, and the metadata was provided uncurated.

Sequencing input: peripheral blood. The TCR sequence derives from a woman aged 40 to 55 with acute or convalescent COVID-19. In this chain, TRBV5-4 is recombined with TRBJ2-3; 9 central nucleotides agree with TRBD2. The DNA sequence follows: TGTGCCAGCAGCTTGGATCGGCGGGGGGGCCGGACAGATACGCAGTATTTT. Translated, it reads CASSLDRRGGRTDTQYF.